Listed below are T cell receptor beta chains from one sample, sequenced in a study of T cells in Graves' hyperthyroidism and ophthalmopathy. TCRdb re-called the multiplex PCR reads with MiXCR, one entry per CDR3 protein. The table lists 450,000 to 700,000 distinct CDR3 sequences, about 43% of them singletons. The source material was peripheral blood or thyroid tissue (not recorded which). The receptors here all came from a woman under 30 with Graves' hyperthyroidism. The CDR3 runs from the conserved cysteine through the conserved F or W. D genes are given only for firm matches. Expanded clones are given a class, and other clones once, few, many or no size at all.

>TRBV6-2/TRBV6-3|17|few|TRBJ1-5|TRBD1
TGTGCCAGCAGTTACGACGGCAGGGGGCCGCGGAATCAGCCCCAGCATTTT
CASSYDGRGPRNQPQHF
>TRBV12-3/TRBV12-4|13|.|TRBJ2-5|TRBD2
TGTGCCAGCAGTTCTAGCGGGAGTGAGACCCAGTACTTC
CASSSSGSETQYF
>TRBV9|11|many|TRBJ2-7|.
TGTGCCAGCAGCCGGGATGGCGAGCAGTACTTC
CASSRDGEQYF
>TRBV10-3|17|.|TRBJ2-7|.
TGTGCCATCAGTGCTAGTCCCTGGACGAGGAGCTCCTACGAGCAGTACTTC
CAISASPWTRSSYEQYF
>TRBV29-1|13|many|TRBJ2-7|TRBD2
TGCAGCGTTGAAGCCCGGCTCGGGGAGGGGCAGTACTTC
CSVEARLGEGQYF
>TRBV29-1|13|.|TRBJ2-5|TRBD1
TGCAGCGTTGCAGGGGGCTACAATGAGACCCAGTACTTC
CSVAGGYNETQYF
>TRBV7-2|12|.|TRBJ1-2|TRBD1
TGTGCCAGCAGCAACCGGGACAGGGACTACACCTTC
CASSNRDRDYTF
>TRBV12-3/TRBV12-4|13|many|TRBJ2-5|TRBD2
TGTGCCAGCAGCGCGGGAGAGAGGGAGACCCAGTACTTC
CASSAGERETQYF
>TRBV10-3|15|many|TRBJ2-3|.
TGTGCCATCAGTGAGTCGTCATGGAGCACAGATACGCAGTATTTT
CAISESSWSTDTQYF
>TRBV4-2|13|many|TRBJ1-4|.
TGTGCCAGCAGCCAAGGTCCTAATGAAAAACTGTTTTTT
CASSQGPNEKLFF
>TRBV12-5|16|.|TRBJ2-2|.
TGTGCTAGTGGTTTGGTACTTGGCATGGACCCCGGGGAGCTGTTTTTT
CASGLVLGMDPGELFF
>TRBV5-1|15|many|TRBJ1-1|.
TGCGCCAGCAGCTTGGCAGCTACAGTGAACACTGAAGCTTTCTTT
CASSLAATVNTEAFF